Below are 22 T cell receptor beta chains sequenced from a single sample in a study of CD8+ T cells in alopecia areata. Extracted RNA was reverse transcribed, and the resulting cDNA served as sequencing template. Sequencing was performed with immunoSEQ multiplex PCR; in TCRdb, only in-frame clones are kept and a portion is missing. The sample includes about 170,000 clones, 58% of them seen just once. This sample's treatment: oral pan-JAK inhibitor, 5-10 mg twice daily. The sequencing used CD4+ T cells sorted from blood, collected at approximately week 60, from a patient treated with tofacitinib. All receptors come from a human donor with alopecia areata.

Points on this clone: One junction end disagrees with the germline gene, perhaps due to a read error. The CDR3 DNA reads TGCGCCAGCAGCCAAGTTCAGGAGAATCCCTTCTTT. It encodes CASSQVQENPFF. This chain links TRBV4-1 with TRBJ1-6; no clear D gene. CDR1 MGHRA and CDR2 YSYEKL come from the germline V gene. This CDR3 is built from 12 residues.

V gene TRBV19 combines with J gene TRBJ2-3; 7 nucleotides align to TRBD2. CDR1 is LNHDA and CDR2 is SQIVND in the germline V gene (reference sequence). The CDR3 totals 12 residues. The ends lost 8 bases at V and 5 bases at J; junction bases unmatched: 4. Here the CDR3 DNA reads TGTGCCAGTCTCTCTAGCGGAGATACGCAGTATTTT. Translated: CASLSSGDTQYF.

The chain carries TRBV30 and TRBJ1-4, with 7 bases lining up with TRBD1. The germline V gene encodes CDR1 GTSNPN and CDR2 SVGIG (reference sequence). CDR3 length: 14 residues. With 2 bases clipped from V and 8 bases from J, the junction kept 8 bases outside the gene matches. The CDR3: CAWSTDTGAEKLFF. CDR3 DNA: TGTGCCTGGAGTACAGATACAGGGGCGGAAAAACTGTTTTTT.

The gene calls are TRBV4-1 and TRBJ2-3, with D possibly matching TRBD1 (6 bases). There are 17 residues in the CDR3. Trimming removed 1 base at V and 0 bases at J, with 14 bases between. From germline, CDR1 is MGHRA and CDR2 YSYEKL. CDR3 sequence reads: CASSQVKGGTSTDTQYF. In nucleotides, the CDR3 is TGCGCCAGCAGCCAAGTTAAAGGGGGAACTAGCACAGATACGCAGTATTTT.

This sequence joins TRBV6-5 and TRBJ2-5; no firm D call. This CDR3 has 13 residues. Germline-derived CDR1 and CDR2 are MNHEY and SVGAGI. V lost 6 bases and J 5 bases, leaving 13 bases between the germline ends. The CDR3 DNA sequence: TGTGCCAGCAGAAAACACTCTGGGGAGACCCAGTACTTC. This codes for CASRKHSGETQYF.

The genes are TRBV30 and TRBJ2-1; 12 bases fit TRBD2. J gave up 4 bases and V 5 bases, and 3 bases lay outside the gene matches. Germline CDR1 reads GTSNPN; CDR2 reads SVGIG (reference sequence). The CDR3 has 14 residues. The CDR3 DNA sequence: TGTGCCTGGGCGGGACTAGCGGGTTACAATGAGCAGTTCTTC. It is translated as CAWAGLAGYNEQFF.

The genes are TRBV29-1 and TRBJ2-5, with a tentative D call TRBD1 (6 bases). CDR1 is SQVTM and CDR2 is ANQGSEA in the germline V gene. The CDR3 extends over 16 amino acids. Trimming stripped 5 bases from V and 5 bases from J, with 24 bases between. The CDR3 here is CSVLIRDTLRRETQYF. CDR3 coding DNA: TGCAGCGTTCTTATCCGGGACACCCTCCGCCGGGAGACCCAGTACTTC. Drawing the rest from reference TRBV29-1 and TRBJ2-5, the complete variable domain is SAVISQKPSRDICQRGTSLTIQCQVDSQVTMMFWYRQQPGQSLTLIATANQGSEATYESGFVIDKFPISRPNLTFSTLTVSNMSPEDSSIYLCSVLIRDTLRRETQYFGPGTRLLVL.

V and J are TRBV29-1 and TRBJ1-2, with TRBD1 as a possible D gene (5 bases). V shed 7 bases and J shed 6 bases, with 15 bases lying between them. Germline V lookup: CDR1 SQVTM, CDR2 ANQGSEA. This CDR3 is built from 12 residues. This CDR3 reads CSGGSPRNGYTF. The CDR3 nucleotides are TGCAGCGGGGGGTCCCCCAGGAATGGCTACACCTTC.

In its sample, this clone is medium-sized (0.01 to 0.1%). For the CDR3, the DNA is TGTGCCAGCAGCCAAGAGCGGGTCTACGAGCAGTACTTC. Its translation: CASSQERVYEQYF. The V call is TRBV4-2, the J call TRBJ2-7, with D tentatively TRBD2 (5 bases). CDR1 is LGHNA and CDR2 is YNFKEQ in the germline V gene. Trimming removed 0 bases from V and 3 bases from J, with 6 bases in between. The CDR3 runs 13 residues.

This clone has just a few counts. The chain uses TRBV27 and TRBJ1-5; 7 positions agree with TRBD1. V was pared by 5 bases and J by 2 bases, with 3 bases of the junction left unmatched. Germline-derived CDR1 and CDR2 are MNHEY and SMNVEV (reference sequence). This CDR3 comprises 14 residues. The CDR3 DNA follows: TGTGCCAGCAGTGGAACAGGGGGCAATCAGCCCCAGCATTTT. Translation: CASSGTGGNQPQHF.

The chain has TRBV29-1 and TRBJ1-5, with a tentative D call TRBD1 (5 bases). CDR1 is SQVTM and CDR2 is ANQGSEA in the germline V gene. This CDR3 region has 13 residues. Trimming removed 0 bases from V and 9 bases from J, with 12 bases in between. CDR3 nucleotides: TGCAGCGTTGAAGAGATTGGTGGGGGGCCCCAGCATTTT. This codes for CSVEEIGGGPQHF.

The CDR3 DNA reads TGCAGCGGAGGGACAGGGCTCACTGGCTACACCTTC. Translated, it gives CSGGTGLTGYTF. The chain couples TRBV29-1 to TRBJ1-2; TRBD1 matches at 9 bases. The ends lost 7 bases at V and 7 bases at J; junction bases unmatched: 7. CDR3 length: 12 residues. Germline loops: CDR1 SQVTM, CDR2 ANQGSEA.

The chain couples TRBV5-1 to TRBJ1-1, with D possibly TRBD1 on 5 matching bases. Germline CDR1 SGHRS, CDR2 YFSETQ. This CDR3 is 14 amino acids long. The V gene lost 4 bases and the J gene lost 1 base, with 11 bases spanning the gap. DNA of the CDR3: TGCGCCAGCAGCGGAGGGACGGGGAACACTGAAGCTTTCTTT. It specifies CASSGGTGNTEAFF.

The rearrangement uses TRBV6-6 and TRBJ2-7; 12 bases map to TRBD2. The length of the CDR3 is 15 residues. With 6 bases clipped from V and 5 bases from J, the junction kept 8 bases outside the gene matches. Germline V lookup: CDR1 MNHNY, CDR2 SVGAGI (reference sequence). In DNA form, the CDR3 reads TGTGCCAGCAGAGCTAGCGGGGGGGCGGATAACGAGCAGTACTTC. Protein product: CASRASGGADNEQYF.

This chain joins TRBV10-3 and TRBJ2-5; maybe TRBD1 (5 bases). Germline V CDR1 and CDR2: ENHRY, SYGVKD. Trimming pared 8 bases from V and 2 bases from J, leaving 9 bases between. This CDR3 has 12 residues. In nucleotides, the CDR3 is TGTGCCATCGGGGCGGAACAAGAGACCCAGTACTTC. This gives the protein CAIGAEQETQYF.

The chain joins TRBV30 to TRBJ2-7, with D tentatively TRBD1 or TRBD2 (7 bases each). V shed 0 bases and J shed 5 bases, with 14 bases lying between them. The CDR3 has 14 residues. In germline, CDR1 is GTSNPN, CDR2 SVGIG (reference sequence). For the CDR3, the DNA is TGTGCCTGGAGTGTACTACAGGGGAGGGACGAGCAGTACTTC. It yields the protein CAWSVLQGRDEQYF.

This chain connects TRBV7-9 to TRBJ2-2; 8 bases map to TRBD1. Germline V gives CDR1 SEHNR, CDR2 FQNEAQ (reference sequence). The length of the CDR3 is 15 residues. V trimming: 4 bases; J trimming: 6 bases; junction bases outside the gene matches: 7. The CDR3 region has the DNA TGTGCCAGCAGCTACGCCGGACAGGGCCCCGGGGAGCTGTTTTTT. Translating it yields CASSYAGQGPGELFF.

This clone was counted once. The chain carries TRBV5-1 and TRBJ2-1, with a possible D match to TRBD1 (6 bases). Germline-derived CDR1 and CDR2 are SGHRS and YFSETQ. The V end was cut by 6 bases, the J end by 7 bases, with 17 bases between. CDR3 length: 14 residues. This CDR3 is CASTITGTTNEQFF. CDR3 nucleotides: TGCGCCAGCACCATTACCGGGACAACTAATGAGCAGTTCTTC.

The chain combines TRBV11-2 with TRBJ2-5, with D unclear. V gave up 0 bases and J gave up 2 bases, with 10 bases separating them. The CDR3 extends over 15 amino acids. Germline CDR1 is SGHAT and CDR2 is FQNNGV. CDR3 DNA: TGTGCCAGCAGCTTAGATGTTCGCGGTCAAGAGACCCAGTACTTC. Protein: CASSLDVRGQETQYF.

The V gene is TRBV6-1, the J gene TRBJ2-7; 8 nucleotides agree with TRBD1. CDR3 length: 15 residues. The junction had 11 bases not matched to a gene; V was cut back by 6 bases and J by 4 bases. Per the germline V gene, CDR1 is MNHNS and CDR2 is SASEGT. The CDR3 here is CASRMDREHFYEQYF. CDR3 DNA: TGTGCCAGCAGGATGGACAGGGAACACTTTTACGAGCAGTACTTC.

The chain has TRBV15 and TRBJ2-1, with D tentatively TRBD1 (6 bases). Trimming shortened V by 9 bases and J by 4 bases, and 10 bases separated the two germline ends. CDR1 and CDR2 (germline): LNHNV, YYDKDF (reference sequence). The CDR3 has 12 amino acids. CDR3 protein: CATGTLYNEQFF. As DNA, the CDR3 is TGTGCCACGGGGACACTGTACAATGAGCAGTTCTTC.

This sequence joins TRBV25-1 and TRBJ2-1, with D perhaps TRBD2 (5 bases). CDR1 is MGHDK, CDR2 SYGVNS, per germline. This CDR3 has 15 amino acids. V lost 5 bases to trimming and J lost 0 bases, with 11 bases between them. The CDR3 DNA reads as TGTGCCAGCAGTCGGACTTCCAGCTCCTACAATGAGCAGTTCTTC. This codes for CASSRTSSSYNEQFF.